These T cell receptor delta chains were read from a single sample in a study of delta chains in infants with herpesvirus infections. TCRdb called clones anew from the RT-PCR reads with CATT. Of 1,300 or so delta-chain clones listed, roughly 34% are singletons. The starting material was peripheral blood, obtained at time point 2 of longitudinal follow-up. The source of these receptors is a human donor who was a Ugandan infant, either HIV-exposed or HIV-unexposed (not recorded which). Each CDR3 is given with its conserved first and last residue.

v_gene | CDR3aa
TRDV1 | CALGEQEGDWGIHHHTDKLIF
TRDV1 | CALGTLPARGDTPPGLAADKLIF
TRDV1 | CALGELNPPPIVPGWGTDKLIF
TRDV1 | CALGEHLALAWVLGDTEGGKLIF
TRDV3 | CAFEFLGGTDKLIF
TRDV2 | CACDTMGSALTAQLFF
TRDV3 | CAFSYYWGMAYTDKLIF
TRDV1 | CALGELTLGPFTGGYGTDKLIF
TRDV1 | CALGELRDSYDWGILPDKLIF
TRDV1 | CALGEQAFPGYWGSHTDKLIF